The 20 T cell receptor beta chains in this list originate from one sample, sequenced in a study of tumor-infiltrating lymphocytes in primary liver carcinoma. A primer matching the constant region was used to make TCR beta cDNA from around 550 ng of total RNA. Three rounds of nested multiplex PCR with slightly modified ARM-PCR produced TCR beta libraries. TRBV1-TRBV30 forward primers and a C-beta reverse primer were used in the first two PCR rounds, which each ran for around 10 cycles. One entry per CDR3 protein, called by TCRdb with MiXCR from the multiplex PCR reads. The data hold around 330,000 distinct CDR3 sequences, with 58% observed a single time. Both blood RNA, taken from unsorted whole blood, and germline DNA were extracted. The sequencing input was peripheral blood. These receptors were obtained from a woman aged 25 to 39 with primary liver carcinoma and hepatitis B virus infection.

The gene calls are TRBV28 and TRBJ2-7, with D perhaps TRBD1 or TRBD2 (5 bases each). The CDR3 is 13 amino acids. The V end was cut by 6 bases, the J end by 7 bases, with 16 bases between. CDR1 is MDHEN, CDR2 SYDVKM, per germline. CDR3 loop: CASRSLSGGEQYF. CDR3 DNA sequence: TGTGCCAGCAGGAGCCTCAGTGGGGGAGAGCAGTACTTC.

A remark on this clonotype: A much bigger clone sits one base away, suggesting this may be a read error. CDR3 bases: TGCAGCGTTGAGAAAGGGTTAGCGGGAGTGCCCGAGGAGCTGTTTTTT. Amino acid sequence: CSVEKGLAGVPEELFF. The chain combines TRBV29-1 with TRBJ2-2; TRBD2 aligns across 9 bases. This CDR3 spans 16 amino acids. V trimming: 3 bases; J trimming: 10 bases; junction bases outside the gene matches: 15. Germline V CDR1 and CDR2: SQVTM, ANQGSEA.

V and J are TRBV29-1 and TRBJ2-7; D may be TRBD1 or TRBD2 (5 bases each). CDR3 length equals 15 residues. Trimming removed 3 bases at V and 1 base at J, with 16 bases between. Germline CDR1 is SQVTM and CDR2 is ANQGSEA. The CDR3: CSVEGTSAQSYEQYF. The CDR3 coding sequence is TGCAGCGTTGAGGGGACGTCGGCCCAATCCTACGAGCAGTACTTC.

This rearrangement joins TRBV5-5 to TRBJ1-2, with a weak D call TRBD1 (5 bases). Germline CDR1 is SGHKS and CDR2 is YYEKEE (reference sequence). The V end lost 3 bases, the J end lost 8 bases, and 14 bases lay between the germline ends. This CDR3 is built from 13 residues. The CDR3 sequence is CASSSGYGDGYTF. CDR3 in DNA: TGTGCCAGCAGCTCAGGTTACGGGGACGGCTACACCTTC.

Remarks on this clonotype: This may stem from a read error, because a much larger clone lies one nucleotide away. The chain is built from TRBV29-1 and TRBJ1-2; D not certain. The CDR3 contains 12 residues. V was clipped by 5 bases and J by 8 bases, with 15 bases between them. CDR1 SQVTM and CDR2 ANQGSEA come from the germline V gene. CDR3 in DNA: TGCAGCGTTAATGTTATTCCGGTCGGCTACACCTTC. Its protein is CSVNVIPVGYTF.

As for this clonotype: A much larger clone is a single base away; this may be a read error. This chain connects TRBV29-1 to TRBJ1-2; 10 bases are a match to TRBD1. Germline CDR1 SQVTM, CDR2 ANQGSEA. The V gene end was trimmed by 7 bases and the J gene end by 6 bases; junction bases not matched to a gene: 8. CDR3 length equals 13 residues. The CDR3 here is CSGKTGGDHGYTF. The DNA of the CDR3 is TGCAGCGGTAAGACAGGGGGCGATCATGGCTACACCTTC.

In this sample, this clonotype turned up many times. The chain recombines TRBV6-1 with TRBJ2-3; perhaps TRBD1 as D (5 bases). Germline-derived CDR1 and CDR2 are MNHNS and SASEGT. This CDR3 comprises 13 residues. V lost 11 bases and J lost 5, with 17 bases in between. The DNA of the CDR3 is TGTGCCCGGGCCGCAGGGTATGGAGATACGCAGTATTTT. The encoded protein is CARAAGYGDTQYF.

As concerns this clonotype: One junction end does not reproduce the germline sequence, and a read error may be involved. This sequence joins TRBV11-2 and TRBJ2-1; no firm D call. The CDR3 is made up of 15 amino acids. CDR1 is SGHAT and CDR2 is FQNNGV in the germline V gene. CDR3 sequence reads: CASSPQLSSYNEHLF. CDR3 DNA sequence: TGTGCCAGCAGCCCACAATTGAGCTCCTACAATGAGCATTTATTC.

The chain carries TRBV7-8 and TRBJ2-3; the D call may be TRBD1 or TRBD2 (5 bases each). The CDR3 runs 15 residues. Germline CDR1 SGHVS, CDR2 FQNEAQ. Deletions cut 5 bases from V and 6 bases from J, with 18 bases between. CDR3 nucleotide sequence: TGTGCCAGCAGCCCCTGGGACGTCAATAGGGATACGCAGTATTTT. Protein: CASSPWDVNRDTQYF.

Comments on this clonotype: A much larger clone differs by one base, so this may be a read error. CDR3 sequence reads: CASRGGGLAGNRVKNIQYF. The CDR3 DNA reads TGTGCCAGCAGGGGAGGCGGACTAGCGGGTAATCGGGTCAAAAACATTCAGTACTTC. The chain couples TRBV6-1 to TRBJ2-4, with TRBD2 identical over 11 bases. Unmatched junction bases numbered 16, after V lost 6 bases and J lost 3 bases. The CDR3 spans 19 residues. Germline V gives CDR1 MNHNS, CDR2 SASEGT.

On this clonotype: The germline gene is not matched at one end of the junction; a read error may be the cause. The J gene is TRBJ2-7, the V gene TRBV6-5; 9 bases fit TRBD1. The germline V gene encodes CDR1 MNHEY and CDR2 SVGAGI. The CDR3 contains 14 residues. Here the CDR3 DNA reads TGTGCCAGCAGTGAAACAGGGGGCGCATACGAGCAGTGCTTC. Translation gives CASSETGGAYEQCF.

This clonotype was detected only a few times. The CDR3 DNA sequence: TGTGCCAGCAGCTCCTGGACAGATCAAGAGACCCAGTACTTC. It yields the protein CASSSWTDQETQYF. The chain links TRBV6-2 or TRBV6-3 to TRBJ2-5; maybe TRBD1 (6 bases). The CDR3 contains 14 residues. Trimming removed 6 bases from V and 2 bases from J, with 13 bases in between. Per the germline V gene, CDR1 is MNHEY and CDR2 is SVGEGT.

The rearrangement links TRBV28 to TRBJ2-7, with TRBD1 identical over 7 bases. The germline gives CDR1 MDHEN, CDR2 SYDVKM. The CDR3 has 16 amino acids. V shed 4 bases and J 3 bases; nucleotides not matched to a gene: 12. CDR3: CASSSGTEPIYYEQYF. The CDR3 bases are TGTGCCAGCAGTTCCGGGACAGAACCCATTTACTACGAGCAGTACTTC.

Concerning this clonotype: A much larger clone is a single base away; this may be a read error. The CDR3 nucleotides read TGCAGCGTTGCTGAACAGGGATGCTACGGAGGCGAGCAGTACTTC. Its protein is CSVAEQGCYGGEQYF. The rearrangement uses TRBV29-1 and TRBJ2-7, with a possible D match to TRBD1 (6 bases). The CDR3 consists of 15 residues. Trimming shortened V by 4 bases and J by 6 bases, and 22 bases separated the two germline ends. Germline V lookup: CDR1 SQVTM, CDR2 ANQGSEA.

This clonotype was counted a few times. CDR3 protein: CASSYPRGEQYF. The DNA for the CDR3 is TGTGCCAGCAGTTACCCGCGGGGGGAGCAGTACTTC. The chain uses TRBV6-5 and TRBJ2-7; 7 bases match TRBD2. The CDR3 is 12 amino acids. V dropped 2 bases and J dropped 7; count of bases not matched to a gene: 2. CDR1 is MNHEY and CDR2 is SVGAGI in the germline V gene.

This clonotype was counted only a few times. The genes are TRBV7-9 and TRBJ1-5; D perhaps matches TRBD1 (5 bases). In germline, CDR1 is SEHNR, CDR2 FQNEAQ (reference sequence). Trimming pared 5 bases from V and 1 base from J, leaving 15 bases between. The CDR3 runs 16 residues. CDR3 loop: CASSGGGAGSNQPQHF. Here the CDR3 DNA reads TGTGCCAGCAGCGGCGGCGGGGCAGGGAGCAATCAGCCCCAGCATTTT.

The chain uses TRBV6-2 or TRBV6-3 and TRBJ1-2; D is undetermined. V lost 2 bases and J 5 bases, leaving 6 bases between the germline ends. The CDR3 covers 12 residues. CDR1 is MNHEY, CDR2 SVGEGT, per germline. CDR3 bases: TGTGCCAGCAGTTACGGGCAGTATGGCTACACCTTC. This encodes CASSYGQYGYTF.

About this clonotype itself: One end of the junction does not line up with germline, which may come from a read error. The chain is built from TRBV11-3 and TRBJ2-3; D remains unclear. Germline lookup yields CDR1 SGHNT and CDR2 YENEEA. CDR3 length: 14 residues. The CDR3 nucleotides read TGTGCCAGCGGCTTAAGAGGTGGCACAGATACGCAGTATTTT. Translating it yields CASGLRGGTDTQYF.

The sample holds many counts of this clonotype. At one of its ends the junction is not consistent with the germline gene, which may arise from a read error. This chain connects TRBV11-3 to TRBJ2-5, with 10 bases fitting TRBD1. The CDR3 length is 15 residues. Germline CDR1 reads SGHNT; CDR2 reads YENEEA. For the CDR3, the DNA is TGTGTCAGCAGCCTGGACAGGGGGTCCAAAGAGACCCAGTACTTC. It encodes CVSSLDRGSKETQYF.

The chain combines TRBV7-9 with TRBJ2-1; possibly TRBD1 or TRBD2 for D (5 bases each). CDR1 SEHNR and CDR2 FQNEAQ come from the germline V gene (reference sequence). This CDR3 spans 17 amino acids. V dropped 5 bases and J dropped 6 bases, with 23 bases sitting between them. As DNA, the CDR3 is TGTGCCAGCAGCCCAGTTTTCGGGGACCCAGTGCTCAATGAGCAGTTCTTC. Encoded protein: CASSPVFGDPVLNEQFF.